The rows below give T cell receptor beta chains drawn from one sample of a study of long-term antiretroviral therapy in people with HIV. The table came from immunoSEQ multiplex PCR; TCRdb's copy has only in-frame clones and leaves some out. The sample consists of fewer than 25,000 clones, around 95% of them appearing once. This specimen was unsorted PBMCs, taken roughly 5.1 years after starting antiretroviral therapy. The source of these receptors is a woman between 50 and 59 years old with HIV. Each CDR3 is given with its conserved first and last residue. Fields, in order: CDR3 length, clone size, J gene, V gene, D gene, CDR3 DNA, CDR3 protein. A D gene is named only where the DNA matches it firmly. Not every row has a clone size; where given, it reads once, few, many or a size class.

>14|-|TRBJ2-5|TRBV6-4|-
TGTGCCAGCAGCCTTTCGAGCGACCAAGAGACCCAGTACTTC
CASSLSSDQETQYF
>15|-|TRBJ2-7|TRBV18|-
TGTGCCAGCTCACTCTCTGGCGGAACTTCCTACGAGCAGTACTTC
CASSLSGGTSYEQYF
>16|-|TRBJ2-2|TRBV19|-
TGTGCCAGTAGTCTCAGTAGGTGGACGAACACCGGGGAGCTGTTTTTT
CASSLSRWTNTGELFF
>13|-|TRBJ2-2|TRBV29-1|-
TGCAGCGTTCGCAGCCCCTCTTCCGGGGAGCTGTTTTTT
CSVRSPSSGELFF
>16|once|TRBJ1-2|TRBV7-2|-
TGTGCCAGCAGCTTCGGGTTGGGCAGGAATTACTATGGCTACACCTTC
CASSFGLGRNYYGYTF
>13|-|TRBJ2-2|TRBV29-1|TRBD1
TGCAGCGCCCAGGGGGAGAAGCCCGGGGAGCTGTTTTTT
CSAQGEKPGELFF
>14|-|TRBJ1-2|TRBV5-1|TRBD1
TGCGCCAGCAGCTTGACAGGGGAGGGGTATGGCTACACCTTC
CASSLTGEGYGYTF
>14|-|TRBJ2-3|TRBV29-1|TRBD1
TGCAGCGCCAACCCGGGACAGAGCACAGATACGCAGTATTTT
CSANPGQSTDTQYF
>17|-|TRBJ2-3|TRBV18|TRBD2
TGTGCCAGCTCACTGGTTAGCGGGAGAAGGAGCACAGATACGCAGTATTTT
CASSLVSGRRSTDTQYF
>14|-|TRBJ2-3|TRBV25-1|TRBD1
TGTGCCAGCAGTCGCTACAGGGGCGGGGATACGCAGTATTTT
CASSRYRGGDTQYF
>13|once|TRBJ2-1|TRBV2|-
TGTGCCAGCAGCTCCTCCGAGGGCGATGAGCAGTTCTTC
CASSSSEGDEQFF
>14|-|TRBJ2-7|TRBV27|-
TGTGCCAGCCGATCCGAGGGAGGCTCCTACGAGCAGTACTTC
CASRSEGGSYEQYF
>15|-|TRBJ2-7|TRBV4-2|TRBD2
TGTGCCAGCAGCCCTATAGCGGGAGGTAAATACGAGCAGTACTTC
CASSPIAGGKYEQYF
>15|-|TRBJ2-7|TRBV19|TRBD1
TGTGCCAGTAGTATCCGGGACAGGGGGCCCTACGAGCAGTACTTC
CASSIRDRGPYEQYF
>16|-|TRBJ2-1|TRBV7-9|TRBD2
TGTGCCAGCAGCTTACGAGGACTAGAGGCAGGTGGTGTGCAGTTCTTC
CASSLRGLEAGGVQFF
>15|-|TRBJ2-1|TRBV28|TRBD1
TGTGCCAGCAGTTCGGGACAGGGGGCCTACAATGAGCAGTTCTTC
CASSSGQGAYNEQFF
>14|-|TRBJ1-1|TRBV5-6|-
TGTGCCAGCAGCCTCTGGGGTGAAAACACTGAAGCTTTCTTT
CASSLWGENTEAFF
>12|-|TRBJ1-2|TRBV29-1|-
TGCAGCGTTGAAGAGATCGACTATGGCTACACCTTC
CSVEEIDYGYTF
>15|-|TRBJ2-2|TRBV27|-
TGTGCCAGCAGTTTAACAGGGTTTGCAACCGGGGAGCTGTTTTTT
CASSLTGFATGELFF
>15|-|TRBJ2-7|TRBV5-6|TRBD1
TGTGCCAGCAGCTACGGGACAGCTGGACCCTACGAGCAGTACTTC
CASSYGTAGPYEQYF
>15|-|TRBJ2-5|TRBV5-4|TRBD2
TGTGCCAGCAGCTTGGGGGCGGGAGGGGGGGAGACCCAGTACTTC
CASSLGAGGGETQYF
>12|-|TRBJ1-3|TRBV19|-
TGTGCCAGTAACTCTGTCGGAAACACCATATATTTT
CASNSVGNTIYF
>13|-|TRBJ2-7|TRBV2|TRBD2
TGTGCCAGCAGGACAGTAGAAGCGGGGGAGCAGTACTTC
CASRTVEAGEQYF
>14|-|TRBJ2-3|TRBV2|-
TGTGCCAGCATGGGTGGCTATAGCACAGATACGCAGTATTTT
CASMGGYSTDTQYF
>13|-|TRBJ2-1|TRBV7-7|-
TGTGCTAGCAGCTTGGCGGGTGAGGTTGAGCAGTTCTTC
CASSLAGEVEQFF
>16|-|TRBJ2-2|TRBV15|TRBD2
TGTGCCACCAGCTCAGGAAGCGGGAGGGTGTCCGGGGAGCTGTTTTTT
CATSSGSGRVSGELFF
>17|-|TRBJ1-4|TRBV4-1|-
TGCGCCAGCAGCCCAACGGGGAACATAGAGGGGATCGAAAAACTGTTTTTT
CASSPTGNIEGIEKLFF
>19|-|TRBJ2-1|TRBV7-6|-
TGTGCCAGCAGCTTTTATCGGCCGTTTACATCGGGGGCCTACAATGAGCAGTTCTTC
CASSFYRPFTSGAYNEQFF
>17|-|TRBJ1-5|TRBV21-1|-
TGTGCCAGCAGCCCCCCGGTGGGCTGTTTGGGCAATCAGCCCCAGCATTTT
CASSPPVGCLGNQPQHF
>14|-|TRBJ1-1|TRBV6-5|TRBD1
TGTGCCAGCAGGATACAGGGGGTTGGCACTGAAGCTTTCTTT
CASRIQGVGTEAFF
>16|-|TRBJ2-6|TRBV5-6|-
TGTGCCAGCAGCTTGGTAGTGCTCTCTGGGGCCAACGTCCTGACTTTC
CASSLVVLSGANVLTF
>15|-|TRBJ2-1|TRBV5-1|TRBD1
TGCGCCAGCAGTCGGACAGGCGACGGAAACAATGAGCAGTTCTTC
CASSRTGDGNNEQFF
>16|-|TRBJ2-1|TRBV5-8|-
TGTGCCAGCAGCTTGGATTTCGGGTCCTCCTACAATGAGCAGTTCTTC
CASSLDFGSSYNEQFF
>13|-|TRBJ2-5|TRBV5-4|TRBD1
TGTGCCAGCAGTTCGGGACAGCAAGAGACCCAGTACTTC
CASSSGQQETQYF
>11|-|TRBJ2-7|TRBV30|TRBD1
TGTGCCTGGATCGAGGGGACAGGGCAGTACTTC
CAWIEGTGQYF
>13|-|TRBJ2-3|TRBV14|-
TGTGCCAGCAGTTTCGGACTGGCGGGTACGCAGTATTTT
CASSFGLAGTQYF
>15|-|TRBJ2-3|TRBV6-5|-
TGTGCCAGCAGTTACTCCGGTATAAGCACAGATACGCAGTATTTT
CASSYSGISTDTQYF
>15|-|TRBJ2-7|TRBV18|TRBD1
TGTGCCAGCTCACCGGACAGGGGAAGGTCCTACGAGCAGTACTTC
CASSPDRGRSYEQYF
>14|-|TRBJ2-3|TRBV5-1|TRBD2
TGCGCCAGCGGACTAGCGGGGGGGGCGGATACGCAGTATTTT
CASGLAGGADTQYF
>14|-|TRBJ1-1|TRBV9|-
TGTGCCAGCAGCGTAGGCGGACTTAACAGAGAAGCTTTCTTT
CASSVGGLNREAFF
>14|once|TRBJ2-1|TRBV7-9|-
TGTGCCAGCAGCCTCAGGAAGGGGGGCAATGAGCAGTTCTTC
CASSLRKGGNEQFF
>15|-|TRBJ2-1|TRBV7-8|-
TGTGCCAGCAGCTTAGGAAGGGGTGCCTACAATGAGCAGTTCTTC
CASSLGRGAYNEQFF
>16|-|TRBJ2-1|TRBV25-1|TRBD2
TGTGCCAGCAGTTATAGCGGGGGAAGCTCCTACAATGAGCAGTTCTTC
CASSYSGGSSYNEQFF
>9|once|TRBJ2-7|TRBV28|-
TGTGCCAGCGGCCGATCCCTCACCTTC
CASGRSLTF
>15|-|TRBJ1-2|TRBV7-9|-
TGTGCCAGCAGCTTAATGCCAGGGGCGAGTGATGGCTACACCTTC
CASSLMPGASDGYTF
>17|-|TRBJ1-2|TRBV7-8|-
TGTGCCAGCAGCTTAGATGCGGGGCCAATTATTCTCTATGGCTACACCTTC
CASSLDAGPIILYGYTF
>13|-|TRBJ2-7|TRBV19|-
TGTGCCAGTAGTTGGCGACTACCCTACGAGCAGTACTTC
CASSWRLPYEQYF
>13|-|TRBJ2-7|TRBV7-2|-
TGTGCCAGCAGCTTAGCGGGAGGTTACGAGCAGTACTTC
CASSLAGGYEQYF
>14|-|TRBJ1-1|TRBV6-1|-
TGTGCCAGCGAACAAGGGGCGACGAACACTGAAGCTTTCTTT
CASEQGATNTEAFF
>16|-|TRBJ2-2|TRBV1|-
TGCACCAGCAGCCAAATCCTTACGGGGGACGCCGGGGAGCTGTTTTTT
CTSSQILTGDAGELFF
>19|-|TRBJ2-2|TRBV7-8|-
TGTGCCAGCAGCTTAGCGCCAATAGCCACGAAACTCAACACCGGGGAGCTGTTTTTT
CASSLAPIATKLNTGELFF
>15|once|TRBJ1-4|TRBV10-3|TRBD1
TGTGCCATCAATCAACCCGACAGGGCTAATGAAAAACTGTTTTTT
CAINQPDRANEKLFF
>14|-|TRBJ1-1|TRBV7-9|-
TGTGCCAGCAGCGCACCTATTAGGGGAACTGAAGCTTTCTTT
CASSAPIRGTEAFF